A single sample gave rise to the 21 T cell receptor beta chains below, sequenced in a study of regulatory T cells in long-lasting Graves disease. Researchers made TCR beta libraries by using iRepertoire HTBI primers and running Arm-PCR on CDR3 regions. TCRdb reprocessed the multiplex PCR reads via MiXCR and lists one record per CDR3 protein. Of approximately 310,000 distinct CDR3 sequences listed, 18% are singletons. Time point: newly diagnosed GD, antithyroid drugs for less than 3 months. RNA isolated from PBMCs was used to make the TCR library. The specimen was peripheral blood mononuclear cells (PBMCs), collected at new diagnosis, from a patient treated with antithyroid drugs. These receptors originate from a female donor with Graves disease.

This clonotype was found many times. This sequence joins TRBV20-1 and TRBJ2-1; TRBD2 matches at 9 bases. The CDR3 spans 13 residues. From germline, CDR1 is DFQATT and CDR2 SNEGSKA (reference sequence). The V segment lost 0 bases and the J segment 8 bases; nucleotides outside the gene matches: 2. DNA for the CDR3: TGCAGTGCTAGAGATCCTAGCGGGGATGAGCAGTTCTTC. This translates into CSARDPSGDEQFF.

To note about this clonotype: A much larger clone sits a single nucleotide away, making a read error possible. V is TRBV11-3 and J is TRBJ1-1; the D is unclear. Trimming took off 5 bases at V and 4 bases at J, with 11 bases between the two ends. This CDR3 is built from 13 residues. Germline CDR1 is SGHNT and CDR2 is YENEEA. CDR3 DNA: TGTGCCAGCAGCCTTTTGGTGGGCACTGAAGCTTTCTTT. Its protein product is CASSLLVGTEAFF.

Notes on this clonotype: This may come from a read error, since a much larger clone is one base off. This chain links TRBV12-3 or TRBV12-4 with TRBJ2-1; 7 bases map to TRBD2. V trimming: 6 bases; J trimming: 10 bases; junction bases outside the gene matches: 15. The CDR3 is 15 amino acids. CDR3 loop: CASSHLGLTTYEQFF. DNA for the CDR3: TGTGCCAGCAGCCACCTGGGACTAACGACCTACGAGCAGTTCTTC.

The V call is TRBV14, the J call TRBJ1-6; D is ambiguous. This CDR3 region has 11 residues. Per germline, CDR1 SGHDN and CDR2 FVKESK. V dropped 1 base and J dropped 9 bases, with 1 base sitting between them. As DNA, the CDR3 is TGTGCCAGCAGCCAAGGTTCACCCCTCCACTTT. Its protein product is CASSQGSPLHF.

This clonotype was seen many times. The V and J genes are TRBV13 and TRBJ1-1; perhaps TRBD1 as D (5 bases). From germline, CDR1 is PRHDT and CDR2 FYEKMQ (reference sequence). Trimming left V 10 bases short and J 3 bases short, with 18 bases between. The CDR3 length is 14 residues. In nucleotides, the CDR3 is TGTGCCACCTCTTTCCCCGACAGAGACACTGAAGCTTTCTTT. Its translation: CATSFPDRDTEAFF.

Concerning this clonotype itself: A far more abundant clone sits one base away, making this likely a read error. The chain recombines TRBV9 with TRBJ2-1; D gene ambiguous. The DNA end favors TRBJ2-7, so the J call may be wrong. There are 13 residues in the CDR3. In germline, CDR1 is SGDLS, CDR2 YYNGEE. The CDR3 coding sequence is TGTGCCAGCAGCTTAAAAGAGTACAATGAGCAGTACTTC. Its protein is CASSLKEYNEQYF.

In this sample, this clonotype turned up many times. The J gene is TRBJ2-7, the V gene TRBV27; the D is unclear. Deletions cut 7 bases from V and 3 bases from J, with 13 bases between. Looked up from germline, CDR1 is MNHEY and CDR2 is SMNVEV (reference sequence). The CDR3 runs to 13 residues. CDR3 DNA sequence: TGTGCCAGCACCAAGGGCTGGGGCTACGAGCAGTACTTC. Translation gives CASTKGWGYEQYF.

The CDR3 nucleotides are TGCAGTGCTAGAGGTCAGAGCGCGACTACCCCCCTTAATGAGCAGTTCTTC. It codes for CSARGQSATTPLNEQFF. This rearrangement joins TRBV20-1 to TRBJ2-1; D perhaps matches TRBD2 (5 bases). V lost 1 base, J lost 7 bases, and 23 bases lay in between. The V gene's germline CDR1 is DFQATT and CDR2 SNEGSKA (reference sequence). CDR3 size: 17 residues.

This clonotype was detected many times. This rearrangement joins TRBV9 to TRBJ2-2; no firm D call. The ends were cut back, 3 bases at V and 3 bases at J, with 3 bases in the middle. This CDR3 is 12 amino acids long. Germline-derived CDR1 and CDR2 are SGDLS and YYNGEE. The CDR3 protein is CASSGDTGELFF. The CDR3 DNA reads TGTGCCAGCAGCGGCGACACCGGGGAGCTGTTTTTT.

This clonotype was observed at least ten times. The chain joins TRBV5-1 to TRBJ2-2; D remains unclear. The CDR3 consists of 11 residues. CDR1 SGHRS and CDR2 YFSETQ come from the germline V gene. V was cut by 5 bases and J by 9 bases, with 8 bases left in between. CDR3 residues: CASRLSWELFF. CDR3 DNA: TGCGCCAGCAGACTTAGCTGGGAGCTGTTTTTT.

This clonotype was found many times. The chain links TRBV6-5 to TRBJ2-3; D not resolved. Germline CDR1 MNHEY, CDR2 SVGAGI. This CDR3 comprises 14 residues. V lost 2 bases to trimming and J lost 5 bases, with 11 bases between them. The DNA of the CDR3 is TGTGCCAGCAGTTACGGCGGAGACGAAGATACGCAGTATTTT. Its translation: CASSYGGDEDTQYF.

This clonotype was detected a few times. The CDR3 nucleotides are TGTGCCAGTAGTATAGATTCCCACAATGAGCAGTTCTTC. This encodes CASSIDSHNEQFF. The chain has TRBV19 and TRBJ2-1; D remains unclear. Germline V gene sequence: CDR1 LNHDA, CDR2 SQIVND (reference sequence). CDR3 length: 13 residues. With 0 bases removed from V and 5 bases from J, the gap between germline ends came to 5 bases.

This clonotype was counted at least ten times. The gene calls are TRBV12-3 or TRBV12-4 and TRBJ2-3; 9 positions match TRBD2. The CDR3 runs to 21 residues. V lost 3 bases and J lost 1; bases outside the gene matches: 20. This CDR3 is CASSFLGGIAGGPGGTDTQYF. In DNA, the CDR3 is TGTGCCAGCAGTTTCTTGGGCGGTATCGCGGGAGGGCCGGGGGGCACAGATACGCAGTATTTT.

The DNA of the CDR3 is TGCAGTGCCAGGACAGGGGGTGGCAATCAGCCCCAGCATTTT. Translation: CSARTGGGNQPQHF. This sequence joins TRBV20-1 and TRBJ1-5; 10 bases match TRBD1. The CDR3 runs to 14 residues. Trimming cost V 6 bases and J 2 bases; bases outside gene matches: 4. Germline values: CDR1 DFQATT, CDR2 SNEGSKA (reference sequence).

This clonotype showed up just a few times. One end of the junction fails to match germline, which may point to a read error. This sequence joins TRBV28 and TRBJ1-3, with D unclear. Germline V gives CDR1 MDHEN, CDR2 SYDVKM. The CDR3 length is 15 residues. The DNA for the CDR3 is TGTGCCAGCAGCGGCGCCCGGAGCTCTGGAAACACCACATATTTT. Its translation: CASSGARSSGNTTYF.

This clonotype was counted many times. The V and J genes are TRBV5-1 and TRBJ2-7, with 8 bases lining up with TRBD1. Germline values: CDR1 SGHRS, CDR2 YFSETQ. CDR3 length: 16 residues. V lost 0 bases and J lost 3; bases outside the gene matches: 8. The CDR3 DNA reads TGCGCCAGCAGCTTGGCCCACGGGACAGGATACTACGAGCAGTACTTC. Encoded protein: CASSLAHGTGYYEQYF.

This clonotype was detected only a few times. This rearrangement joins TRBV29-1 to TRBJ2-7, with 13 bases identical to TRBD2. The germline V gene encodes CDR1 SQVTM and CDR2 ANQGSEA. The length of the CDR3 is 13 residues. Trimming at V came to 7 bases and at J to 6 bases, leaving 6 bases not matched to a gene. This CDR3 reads CSAGLAGEGEQYF. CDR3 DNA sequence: TGCAGCGCCGGACTAGCGGGAGAGGGCGAGCAGTACTTC.

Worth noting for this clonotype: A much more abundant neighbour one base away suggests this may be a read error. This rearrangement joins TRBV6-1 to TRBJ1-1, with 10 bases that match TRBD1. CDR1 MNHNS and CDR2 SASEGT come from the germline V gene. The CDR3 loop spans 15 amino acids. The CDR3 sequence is CDSSEGQGEGTEAFF. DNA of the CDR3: TGTGACAGCAGTGAAGGACAGGGGGAAGGCACTGAAGCTTTCTTT.

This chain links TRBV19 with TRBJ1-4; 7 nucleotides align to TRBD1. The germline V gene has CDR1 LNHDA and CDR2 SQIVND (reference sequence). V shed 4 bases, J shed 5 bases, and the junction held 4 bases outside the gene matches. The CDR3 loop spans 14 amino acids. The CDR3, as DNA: TGTGCCAGTAGTAATAGACAGGGCAATGAAAAACTGTTTTTT. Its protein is CASSNRQGNEKLFF. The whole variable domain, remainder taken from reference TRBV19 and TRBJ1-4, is DGGITQSPKYLFRKEGQNVTLSCEQNLNHDAMYWYRQDPGQGLRLIYYSQIVNDFQKGDIAEGYSVSREKKESFPLTVTSAQKNPTAFYLCASSNRQGNEKLFFGSGTQLSVL.

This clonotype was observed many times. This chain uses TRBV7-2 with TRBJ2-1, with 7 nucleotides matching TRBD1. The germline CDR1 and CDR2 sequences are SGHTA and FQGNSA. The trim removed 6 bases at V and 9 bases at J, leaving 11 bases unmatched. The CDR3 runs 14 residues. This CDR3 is CASRPGQVGAEQFF. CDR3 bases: TGTGCCAGCAGACCCGGACAGGTAGGTGCTGAGCAGTTCTTC.

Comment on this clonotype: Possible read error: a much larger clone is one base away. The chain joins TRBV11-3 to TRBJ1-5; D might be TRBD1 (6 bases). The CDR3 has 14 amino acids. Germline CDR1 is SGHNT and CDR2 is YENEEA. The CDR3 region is CASGLGHGNQPQHF. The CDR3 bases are TGTGCCAGCGGCTTGGGACACGGAAATCAGCCCCAGCATTTT.